This passage covers 30 T cell receptor beta chains from one sample sequenced in a study of cytomegalovirus exposure and HLA in healthy donors (dated by TCRdb to 2016 to 2017). Receptors were amplified or captured by the immunoSEQ multiplex PCR assay. For the multiplex PCR, a mixture combining 60 forward primers for TCR Vbeta segments and 13 reverse primers for TCR Jbeta segments was used. The table comes from immuneACCESS by way of TCRdb, which keeps in-frame sequences with V and J called. Part of the clones is missing from these tables; in studies checked, under half for an unresolved V gene and the rest for unknown reasons. Recorded for this sample are roughly 100,000 clones; 75% to 80% of them occurred a single time. The top ten clones comprise roughly 8.9% of the sample. The sample was PBMCs. These receptors all come from a male donor in good health and CMV-seropositive.

This chain joins TRBV11-2 and TRBJ2-7; D not resolved. V was shortened by 5 bases and J by 3 bases, with 11 bases between the two germline ends. CDR1 and CDR2 (germline): SGHAT, FQNNGV. The CDR3 extends over 13 amino acids. The CDR3 bases are TGTGCCAGCAGCCCTAAGTTACTCTACGAGCAGTACTTC. Its translation is CASSPKLLYEQYF.

This sequence joins TRBV7-8 and TRBJ2-1; 9 nucleotides agree with TRBD2. The germline gives CDR1 SGHVS, CDR2 FQNEAQ. CDR3 length: 16 amino acids. V shed 0 bases and J 5 bases; nucleotides not matched to a gene: 5. The CDR3: CASSLARPSGDNEQFF. CDR3 coding DNA: TGTGCCAGCAGCTTAGCTCGGCCTAGCGGGGACAATGAGCAGTTCTTC.

The chain links TRBV28 to TRBJ2-1; 7 positions match TRBD2. Germline V gives CDR1 MDHEN, CDR2 SYDVKM. The CDR3 length is 13 residues. V dropped 6 bases and J dropped 8; count of bases not matched to a gene: 7. CDR3 in DNA: TGTGCCAGCAGCCCGGGGGGTAGGGATGAGCAGTTCTTC. Amino acid sequence: CASSPGGRDEQFF.

This sequence joins TRBV28 and TRBJ1-2; 10 nucleotides match TRBD1. Germline V lookup: CDR1 MDHEN, CDR2 SYDVKM. J gave up 6 bases and V 5 bases, and 12 bases lay outside the gene matches. This CDR3 has 16 amino acids. The CDR3 bases are TGTGCCAGCAGTCTCCTCGGGGGACAGGGGAGGAATGGCTACACCTTC. Residues: CASSLLGGQGRNGYTF.

The chain links TRBV28 to TRBJ2-3, with TRBD2 matching 13 bases. The CDR3 has 17 amino acids. V was clipped by 6 bases and J by 2 bases; unmatched bases: 8. From germline, CDR1 is MDHEN and CDR2 SYDVKM. This chain's CDR3 is CASRLGTSGAYTDTQYF. Here the CDR3 DNA reads TGTGCCAGCAGACTCGGGACTAGCGGGGCATACACAGATACGCAGTATTTT.

CDR3 in amino acids: CASSINRESNQPQHF. The CDR3 region has the DNA TGTGCCAGTAGTATTAACCGGGAAAGCAATCAGCCCCAGCATTTT. The V and J genes are TRBV19 and TRBJ1-5; D gene ambiguous. The V gene lost 3 bases and the J gene lost 1 base, with 10 bases spanning the gap. Germline CDR1 is LNHDA and CDR2 is SQIVND (reference sequence). This CDR3 is built from 15 residues.

V is TRBV11-3 and J is TRBJ2-7; 11 bases are shared with TRBD2. Per the germline V gene, CDR1 is SGHNT and CDR2 is YENEEA. CDR3 length: 15 residues. Unmatched junction bases numbered 5, after V lost 5 bases and J lost 2 bases. The CDR3 sequence is CASSPTSGSAYEQYF. CDR3 sequence (DNA): TGTGCCAGCAGCCCAACTAGCGGGAGCGCCTACGAGCAGTACTTC.

The chain is built from TRBV9 and TRBJ1-1; D is ambiguous. Germline CDR1 and CDR2: SGDLS and YYNGEE. The CDR3 extends over 14 amino acids. The germline V and J ends were trimmed by 4 bases and 4 bases, with 14 bases remaining between them. The CDR3 spells CASSREDLGTEAFF. DNA of the CDR3: TGTGCCAGCAGCAGGGAGGACCTGGGCACTGAAGCTTTCTTT.

The rearrangement joins TRBV5-4 to TRBJ1-3; TRBD1 is a possible D gene (5 bases). From germline, CDR1 is SGHNT and CDR2 YYREEE (reference sequence). CDR3 size: 13 residues. The V and J ends lost 9 bases and 0 bases respectively, with 10 bases between them. In DNA, the CDR3 is TGTGCCACGCGGGGGGTCTCTGGAAACACCATATATTTT. Translation gives CATRGVSGNTIYF. The variable domain in full, with the rest retrieved from reference TRBV5-4 and TRBJ1-3, is ETGVTQSPTHLIKTRGQQVTLRCSSQSGHNTVSWYQQALGQGPQFIFQYYREEENGRGNFPPRFSGLQFPNYSSELNVNALELDDSALYLCATRGVSGNTIYFGEGSWLTVV.

The rearrangement joins TRBV29-1 to TRBJ2-1; tentatively, D is TRBD1 (6 bases). The CDR3 runs to 13 residues. Germline V gene lookup returns CDR1 SQVTM and CDR2 ANQGSEA. Trimming left V 4 bases short and J 0 bases short, with 7 bases between. This CDR3 reads CSVVGGSYNEQFF. The CDR3 nucleotides are TGCAGCGTTGTAGGGGGCTCCTACAATGAGCAGTTCTTC.

In its sample, this clone was seen once. The V gene is TRBV4-3, the J gene TRBJ1-2; D unresolved. The CDR3 spans 13 residues. V gave up 4 bases and J gave up 8 bases, with 14 bases separating them. Looked up from germline, CDR1 is LGHNA and CDR2 is YSLEER. CDR3 in amino acids: CASSLRGGRGYTF. Here the CDR3 DNA reads TGCGCCAGCAGCCTTCGCGGAGGGCGAGGCTACACCTTC.

This clone was counted between two and nine times. The chain employs TRBV2 and TRBJ1-6; D unclear. This CDR3 is 14 amino acids long. V lost 0 bases and J 14 bases, leaving 14 bases between the germline ends. Germline V gives CDR1 SNHLY, CDR2 FYNNEI. CDR3 protein: CASSEATHRPSLHF. DNA of the CDR3: TGTGCCAGCAGTGAAGCGACACACCGTCCGTCCCTCCACTTT.

This clone has only a few counts. This rearrangement joins TRBV13 to TRBJ2-5; 7 nucleotides agree with TRBD2. The V gene's germline CDR1 is PRHDT and CDR2 FYEKMQ (reference sequence). The CDR3 contains 12 residues. The ends lost 6 bases at V and 4 bases at J; junction bases unmatched: 2. The CDR3 sequence is CASRWGGETQYF. The CDR3 DNA reads TGTGCCAGCAGGTGGGGGGGAGAGACCCAGTACTTC.

The chain carries TRBV11-1 and TRBJ2-1, with a possible D match to TRBD2 (6 bases). Germline lookup yields CDR1 SGHAT and CDR2 FQDESV (reference sequence). The V gene lost 0 bases and the J gene lost 0 bases, with 15 bases spanning the gap. This CDR3 is 18 amino acids long. The CDR3 sequence is CASSLARRGTDSYNEQFF. The CDR3 nucleotides read TGTGCCAGCAGCTTAGCGCGGCGCGGGACCGACTCCTACAATGAGCAGTTCTTC.

This clone appeared a single time. The chain joins TRBV18 to TRBJ1-1; 8 bases map to TRBD1. Germline CDR1 and CDR2: KGHSH and LQKENI. The CDR3 is 14 residues long. The V gene end was trimmed by 3 bases and the J gene end by 5 bases; junction bases not matched to a gene: 5. The CDR3: CASSPADRGTEAFF. In DNA, the CDR3 is TGTGCCAGCTCACCCGCAGACAGGGGAACTGAAGCTTTCTTT.

The chain has TRBV6-5 and TRBJ1-2; no definite D call. Per the germline V gene, CDR1 is MNHEY and CDR2 is SVGAGI. This CDR3 region has 15 residues. V dropped 6 bases and J dropped 5 bases, with 19 bases sitting between them. CDR3 in amino acids: CASRDDMTDVYGYTF. Written as DNA, the CDR3 is TGTGCCAGCAGGGATGACATGACGGATGTGTATGGCTACACCTTC.

This rearrangement joins TRBV14 to TRBJ2-1; D is ambiguous. The V end was cut by 1 base, the J end by 0 bases, with 7 bases between. Per germline, CDR1 SGHDN and CDR2 FVKESK. The CDR3 is 15 amino acids. Here the CDR3 reads CASSQVMSSYNEQFF. The CDR3 DNA reads TGTGCCAGCAGCCAAGTGATGAGCTCCTACAATGAGCAGTTCTTC.

The V and J genes are TRBV7-3 and TRBJ1-1; D is unresolved. Germline CDR1 SGHTA, CDR2 FQGTGA. Trimming stripped 2 bases from V and 5 bases from J, with 9 bases between. The CDR3 has 13 residues. The CDR3 protein is CASSLALRTEAFF. As DNA, the CDR3 is TGTGCCAGCAGCTTAGCCCTCAGGACTGAAGCTTTCTTT.

The chain uses TRBV10-3 and TRBJ2-2; weak D call: TRBD2 (7 bases). Germline assignment: CDR1 ENHRY and CDR2 SYGVKD. V was trimmed by 0 bases and J by 2 bases, leaving 10 bases between them. This CDR3 is 16 amino acids long. CDR3 DNA: TGTGCCATCAGTGAGTCCGGCGGGGGCAACACCGGGGAGCTGTTTTTT. It translates to CAISESGGGNTGELFF.

This clone appeared a single time. The gene calls are TRBV27 and TRBJ1-1; TRBD1 agrees at 8 bases. Germline values: CDR1 MNHEY, CDR2 SMNVEV (reference sequence). V lost 1 base and J lost 5; bases outside the gene matches: 12. The CDR3 sequence is 17 residues long. CDR3 amino acids: CASSLFLPTGALTEAFF. The CDR3 region has the DNA TGTGCCAGCAGTTTATTCCTCCCGACAGGGGCCTTGACTGAAGCTTTCTTT.

The CDR3 coding sequence is TGTGCCAGCAGCCGGACAGGGAAGGGAATGGAGCCCCAGCATTTT. Protein product: CASSRTGKGMEPQHF. J is TRBJ1-5 and V is TRBV6-5, with 8 bases that match TRBD1. Germline values: CDR1 MNHEY, CDR2 SVGAGI. The CDR3 totals 15 residues. Losses at the gene ends were 6 bases for V and 8 bases for J; bases not matched to a gene: 12.

This clone was detected only a few times. The chain carries TRBV9 and TRBJ2-7; no firm D call. Germline V lookup: CDR1 SGDLS, CDR2 YYNGEE. The CDR3 loop spans 14 amino acids. The ends were cut back, 4 bases at V and 5 bases at J, with 16 bases in the middle. The CDR3 reads CASSPSSRSHEQYF. The CDR3 DNA reads TGTGCCAGCAGCCCCTCTTCTAGGAGTCACGAGCAGTACTTC.

The CDR3, as DNA: TGTGCCAGCAGTTCCTATAGCGGGAGCGGGGAAGAGACCCAGTACTTC. Its translation: CASSSYSGSGEETQYF. V usage is TRBV6-5 and J usage is TRBJ2-5; 9 bases align to TRBD2. J gave up 3 bases and V 4 bases, and 9 bases lay outside the gene matches. Looked up from germline, CDR1 is MNHEY and CDR2 is SVGAGI. The CDR3 loop spans 16 amino acids.

This clone was detected only once. The J gene is TRBJ2-2, the V gene TRBV7-2; D call uncertain. This CDR3 is 15 amino acids long. The germline CDR1 and CDR2 sequences are SGHTA and FQGNSA. The germline V and J ends were trimmed by 3 bases and 0 bases, with 8 bases remaining between them. CDR3 sequence: CASSLRRTNTGELFF. For the CDR3, the DNA is TGTGCCAGCAGCTTGAGGCGGACGAACACCGGGGAGCTGTTTTTT. Combining the CDR3 with reference TRBV7-2 and TRBJ2-2 gives the whole variable domain GAGVSQSPSNKVTEKGKDVELRCDPISGHTALYWYRQSLGQGLEFLIYFQGNSAPDKSGLPSDRFSAERTGGSVSTLTIQRTQQEDSAVYLCASSLRRTNTGELFFGEGSRLTVL.

This clone has a single count. CDR3 bases: TGTGCCAGCAGCCGGGAGCAGGGCGGGGAGCTGTTTTTT. Its translation is CASSREQGGELFF. The V gene is TRBV7-2, the J gene TRBJ2-2; tentatively, D is TRBD2 (6 bases). The length of the CDR3 is 13 residues. Germline V gene data show CDR1 as SGHTA and CDR2 as FQGNSA. The V end lost 5 bases, the J end lost 7 bases, and 11 bases lay between the germline ends. Drawing the rest from reference TRBV7-2 and TRBJ2-2, the complete variable domain is GAGVSQSPSNKVTEKGKDVELRCDPISGHTALYWYRQSLGQGLEFLIYFQGNSAPDKSGLPSDRFSAERTGGSVSTLTIQRTQQEDSAVYLCASSREQGGELFFGEGSRLTVL.

V and J are TRBV28 and TRBJ1-2; no definite D call. V lost 2 bases and J lost 8, with 12 bases in between. The CDR3 spans 13 residues. Germline CDR1 MDHEN, CDR2 SYDVKM. Here the CDR3 DNA reads TGTGCCAGCAGTTTAAAACAGAAGTCAGGCTACACCTTC. Its translation is CASSLKQKSGYTF.

DNA for the CDR3: TGTGCCATCAGACCGGGACAGTGGAGTGAAAAACTGTTTTTT. This codes for CAIRPGQWSEKLFF. V usage is TRBV10-3 and J usage is TRBJ1-4; 7 bases agree with TRBD1. Germline lookup yields CDR1 ENHRY and CDR2 SYGVKD. The CDR3 is 14 residues long. The trim removed 6 bases at V and 7 bases at J, leaving 8 bases unmatched.

This clone was counted once. The chain couples TRBV6-4 to TRBJ2-3, with 9 bases that match TRBD2. CDR1 and CDR2 from the germline V gene are MRHNA and SNTAGT. The CDR3 loop spans 15 amino acids. The J segment lost 4 bases and the V segment lost 2 bases, leaving 4 bases of the junction unmatched. The CDR3 sequence is CASSDSGRPPDTQYF. CDR3 in DNA: TGTGCCAGCAGTGACAGCGGGAGGCCCCCAGATACGCAGTATTTT.

The J gene is TRBJ1-4, the V gene TRBV7-6; no reliable D call. The V and J ends lost 4 bases and 0 bases respectively, with 9 bases between them. The germline CDR1 and CDR2 sequences are SGHVS and FNYEAQ. The CDR3 sequence is 15 residues long. CDR3 sequence (DNA): TGTGCCAGCAGCTCTGACGGGTCAACTAATGAAAAACTGTTTTTT. Its protein is CASSSDGSTNEKLFF.

The gene calls are TRBV28 and TRBJ1-5; 8 bases fit TRBD1. V trimming: 1 base; J trimming: 11 bases; junction bases outside the gene matches: 10. Germline CDR1 and CDR2: MDHEN and SYDVKM. This CDR3 has 15 residues. In nucleotides, the CDR3 is TGTGCCAGCAGTTTATCTCGGCCAGGGGGCTTGACCCAGCATTTT. It codes for CASSLSRPGGLTQHF.